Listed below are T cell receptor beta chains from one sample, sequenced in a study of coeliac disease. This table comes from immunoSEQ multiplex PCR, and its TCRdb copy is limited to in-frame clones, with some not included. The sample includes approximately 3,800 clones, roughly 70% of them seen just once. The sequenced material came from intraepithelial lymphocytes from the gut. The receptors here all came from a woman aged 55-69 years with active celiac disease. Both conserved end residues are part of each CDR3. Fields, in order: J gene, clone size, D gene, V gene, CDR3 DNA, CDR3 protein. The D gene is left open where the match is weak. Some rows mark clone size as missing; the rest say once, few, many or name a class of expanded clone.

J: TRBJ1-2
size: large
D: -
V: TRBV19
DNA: TGTGCCAGTAGGCTCGCGCCCCAAGTAGATGGCTACACCTTC
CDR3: CASRLAPQVDGYTF

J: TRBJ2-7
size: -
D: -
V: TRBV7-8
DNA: TGTGCCAGCAGCTTAGACAGAAGAGCCGAGCAGTACTTC
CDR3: CASSLDRRAEQYF

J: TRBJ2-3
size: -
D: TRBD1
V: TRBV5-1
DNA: TGCGCCAGCAGCACGACAGGGATCCCAGATACGCAGTATTTT
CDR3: CASSTTGIPDTQYF

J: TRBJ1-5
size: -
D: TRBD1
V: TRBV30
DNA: TGTGCCTGGACTCTGACAGGGAGTCATCAGCCCCAGCATTTT
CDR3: CAWTLTGSHQPQHF

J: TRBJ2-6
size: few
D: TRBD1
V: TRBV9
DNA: TGTGCCAGCAGCTTGGACAGGGAGGTGTCTGGGGCCAACGTCCTGACTTTC
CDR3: CASSLDREVSGANVLTF

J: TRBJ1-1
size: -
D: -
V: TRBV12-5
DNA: TGTGCTAGTGGTCAAACAAGGGGAGCTTTCTTT
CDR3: CASGQTRGAFF

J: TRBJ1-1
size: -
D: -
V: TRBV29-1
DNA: TGCAGCGTTGATCTAGGGAACACTGAAGCTTTCTTT
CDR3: CSVDLGNTEAFF

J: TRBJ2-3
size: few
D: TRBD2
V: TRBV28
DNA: TGTGCCAGCAGTTTAATCGTCCCAGCGGGAGGGCCTTGCACAGATACGCAGTATTTT
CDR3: CASSLIVPAGGPCTDTQYF

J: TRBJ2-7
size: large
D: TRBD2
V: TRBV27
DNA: TGTGCCAGCAGTTTACGGGGGGGAATCTACGAGCAGTACTTC
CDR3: CASSLRGGIYEQYF

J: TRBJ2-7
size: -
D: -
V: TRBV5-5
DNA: TGTGCCAGCAGCTGGGGCCCTCTGGGGGAGCAGTACTTC
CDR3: CASSWGPLGEQYF